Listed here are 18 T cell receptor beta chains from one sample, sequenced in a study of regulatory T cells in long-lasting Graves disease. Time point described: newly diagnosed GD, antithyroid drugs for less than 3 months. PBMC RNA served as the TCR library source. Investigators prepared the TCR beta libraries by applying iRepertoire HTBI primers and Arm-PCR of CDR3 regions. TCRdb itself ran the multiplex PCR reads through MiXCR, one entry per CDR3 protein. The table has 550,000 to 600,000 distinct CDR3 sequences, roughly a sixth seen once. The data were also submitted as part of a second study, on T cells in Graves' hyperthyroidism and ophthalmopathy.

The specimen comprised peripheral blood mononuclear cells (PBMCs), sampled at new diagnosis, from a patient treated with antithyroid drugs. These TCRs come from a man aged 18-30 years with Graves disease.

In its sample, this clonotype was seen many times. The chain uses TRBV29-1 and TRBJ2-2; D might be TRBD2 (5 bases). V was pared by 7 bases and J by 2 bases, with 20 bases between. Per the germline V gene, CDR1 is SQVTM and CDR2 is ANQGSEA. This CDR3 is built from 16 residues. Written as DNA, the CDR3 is TGCAGCGCCCCTGGGGTCAGCGGCCTCAACACCGGGGAGCTGTTTTTT. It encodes CSAPGVSGLNTGELFF.

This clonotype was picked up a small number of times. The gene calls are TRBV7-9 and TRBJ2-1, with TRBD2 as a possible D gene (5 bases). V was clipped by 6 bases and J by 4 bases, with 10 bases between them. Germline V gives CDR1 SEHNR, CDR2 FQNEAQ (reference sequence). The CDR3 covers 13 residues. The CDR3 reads CASRPGEYNEQFF. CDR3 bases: TGTGCCAGCAGGCCCGGGGAGTACAATGAGCAGTTCTTC.

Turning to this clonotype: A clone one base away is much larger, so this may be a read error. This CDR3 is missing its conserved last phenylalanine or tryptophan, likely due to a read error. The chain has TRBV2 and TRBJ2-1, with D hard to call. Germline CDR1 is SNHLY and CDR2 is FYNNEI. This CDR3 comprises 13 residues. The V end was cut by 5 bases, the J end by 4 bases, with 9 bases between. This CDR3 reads CASSQDQYNEQFL. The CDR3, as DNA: TGTGCCAGCAGTCAGGACCAATACAATGAGCAGTTCCTC.

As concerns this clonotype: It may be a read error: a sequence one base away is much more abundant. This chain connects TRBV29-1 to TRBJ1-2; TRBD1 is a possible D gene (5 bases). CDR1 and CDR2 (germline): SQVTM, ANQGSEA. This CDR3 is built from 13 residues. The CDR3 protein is CSVTSPGASGHTF. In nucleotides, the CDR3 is TGCAGCGTTACCTCCCCCGGGGCTAGTGGCCACACCTTC.

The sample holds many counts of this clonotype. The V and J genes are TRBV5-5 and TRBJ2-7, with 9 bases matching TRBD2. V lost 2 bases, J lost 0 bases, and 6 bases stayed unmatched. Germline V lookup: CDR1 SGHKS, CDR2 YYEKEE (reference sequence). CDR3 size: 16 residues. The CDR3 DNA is TGTGCCAGCAGCTTAAGATATAGCGGGAGCTCCTACGAGCAGTACTTC. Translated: CASSLRYSGSSYEQYF.

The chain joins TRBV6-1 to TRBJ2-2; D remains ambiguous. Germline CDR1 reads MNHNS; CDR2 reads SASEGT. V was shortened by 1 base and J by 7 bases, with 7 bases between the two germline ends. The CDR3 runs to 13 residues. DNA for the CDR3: TGTGCCAGCAGTGAAGAGGTGATCGGGGAGCTGTTTTTT. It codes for CASSEEVIGELFF.

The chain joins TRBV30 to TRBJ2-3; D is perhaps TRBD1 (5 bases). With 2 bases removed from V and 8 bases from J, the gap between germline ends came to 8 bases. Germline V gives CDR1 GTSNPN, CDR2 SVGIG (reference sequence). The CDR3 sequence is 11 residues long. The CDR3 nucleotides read TGTGCCTGGAGTAGTGGGGCTACGCAGTATTTT. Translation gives CAWSSGATQYF.

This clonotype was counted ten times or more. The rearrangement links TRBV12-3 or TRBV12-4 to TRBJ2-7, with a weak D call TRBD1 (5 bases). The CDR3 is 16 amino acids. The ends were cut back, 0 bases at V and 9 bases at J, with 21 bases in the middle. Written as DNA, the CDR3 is TGTGCCAGCAGTTTAGCGCTTGGGGCTAGAATCGACGGGCAGTACTTC. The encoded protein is CASSLALGARIDGQYF.

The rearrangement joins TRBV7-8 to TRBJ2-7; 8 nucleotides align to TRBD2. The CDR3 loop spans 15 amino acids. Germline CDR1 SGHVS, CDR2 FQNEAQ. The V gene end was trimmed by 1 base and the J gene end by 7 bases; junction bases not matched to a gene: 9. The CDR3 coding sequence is TGTGCCAGCAGCTTAGTAGCGGGGTGGGTGGGGGAGCAGTACTTC. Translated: CASSLVAGWVGEQYF.

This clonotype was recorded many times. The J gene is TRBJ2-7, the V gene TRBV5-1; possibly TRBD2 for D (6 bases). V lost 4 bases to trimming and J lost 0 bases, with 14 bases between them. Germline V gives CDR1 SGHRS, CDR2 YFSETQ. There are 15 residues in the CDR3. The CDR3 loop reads CASSRRDSSSYEQYF. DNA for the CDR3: TGCGCCAGCAGCCGCCGGGACTCTAGCTCCTACGAGCAGTACTTC.

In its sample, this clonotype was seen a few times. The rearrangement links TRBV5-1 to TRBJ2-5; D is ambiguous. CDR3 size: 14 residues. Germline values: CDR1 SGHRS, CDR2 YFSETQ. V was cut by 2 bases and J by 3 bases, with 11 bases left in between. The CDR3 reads CASSFRAAEETQYF. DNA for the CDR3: TGCGCCAGCAGCTTCCGGGCGGCTGAAGAGACCCAGTACTTC.

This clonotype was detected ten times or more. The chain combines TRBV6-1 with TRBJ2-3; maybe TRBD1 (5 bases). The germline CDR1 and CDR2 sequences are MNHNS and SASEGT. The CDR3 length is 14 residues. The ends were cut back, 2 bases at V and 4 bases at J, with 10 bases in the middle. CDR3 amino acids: CASSERQGPDTQYF. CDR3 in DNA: TGTGCCAGCAGTGAAAGGCAGGGTCCAGATACGCAGTATTTT.

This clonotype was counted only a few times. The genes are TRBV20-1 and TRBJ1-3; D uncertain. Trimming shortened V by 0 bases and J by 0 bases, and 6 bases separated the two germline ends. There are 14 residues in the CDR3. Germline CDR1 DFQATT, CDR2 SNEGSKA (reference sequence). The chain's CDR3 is CSARDTSSGNTIYF. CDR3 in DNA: TGCAGTGCTAGAGATACCTCCTCTGGAAACACCATATATTTT.

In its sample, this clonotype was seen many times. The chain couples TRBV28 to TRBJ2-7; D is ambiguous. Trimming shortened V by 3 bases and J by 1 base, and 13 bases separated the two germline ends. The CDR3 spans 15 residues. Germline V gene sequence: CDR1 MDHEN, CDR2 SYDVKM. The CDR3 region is CASSFSVGISYEQYF. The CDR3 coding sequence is TGTGCCAGCAGTTTTAGTGTGGGGATTTCCTACGAGCAGTACTTC. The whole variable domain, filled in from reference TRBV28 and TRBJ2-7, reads DVKVTQSSRYLVKRTGEKVFLECVQDMDHENMFWYRQDPGLGLRLIYFSYDVKMKEKGDIPEGYSVSREKKERFSLILESASTNQTSMYLCASSFSVGISYEQYFGPGTRLTVT.

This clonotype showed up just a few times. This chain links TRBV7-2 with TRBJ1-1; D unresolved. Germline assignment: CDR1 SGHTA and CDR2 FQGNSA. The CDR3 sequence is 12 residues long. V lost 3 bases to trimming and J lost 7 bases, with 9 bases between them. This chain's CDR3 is CASSFSTDEAFF. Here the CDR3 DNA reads TGTGCCAGCAGCTTTAGTACAGATGAAGCTTTCTTT.

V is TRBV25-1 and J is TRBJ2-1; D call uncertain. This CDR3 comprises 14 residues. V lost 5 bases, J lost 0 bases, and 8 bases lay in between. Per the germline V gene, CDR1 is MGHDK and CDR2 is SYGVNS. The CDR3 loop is CASSFDGSYNEQFF. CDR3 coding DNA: TGTGCCAGCAGTTTCGATGGCTCCTACAATGAGCAGTTCTTC.

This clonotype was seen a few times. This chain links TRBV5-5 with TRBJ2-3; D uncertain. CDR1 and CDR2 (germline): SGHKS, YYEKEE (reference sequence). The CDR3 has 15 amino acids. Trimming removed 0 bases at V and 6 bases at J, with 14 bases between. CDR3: CASSLGQIREDTQYF. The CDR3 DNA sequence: TGTGCCAGCAGCTTGGGACAAATCCGAGAGGATACGCAGTATTTT.

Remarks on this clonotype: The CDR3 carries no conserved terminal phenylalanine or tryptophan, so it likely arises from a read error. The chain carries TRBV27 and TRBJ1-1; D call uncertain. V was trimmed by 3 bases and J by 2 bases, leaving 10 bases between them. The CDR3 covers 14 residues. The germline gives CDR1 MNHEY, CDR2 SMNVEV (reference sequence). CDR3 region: CASSLTTPNTEAFL. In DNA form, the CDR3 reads TGTGCCAGCAGTTTGACAACGCCCAACACTGAAGCTTTCCTT.